This TCR beta chain was identified in a study of graft-versus-host responses after intestinal transplantation. Details on this clone: Antigen: not known.

The CDR3 spans 13 residues. Germline V gives CDR1 SNHLY, CDR2 FYNNEI. The V end lost 4 bases, the J end lost 6 bases, and 12 bases lay between the germline ends. Clones were sequenced by immunoSEQ multiplex PCR, and TCRdb holds only the in-frame ones, with some missing. Found here are about 120,000 clones, approximately 95% of them singletons; the top ten hold more than 0.1%. This chain links TRBV2 with TRBJ1-2, with D possibly being TRBD1 (5 bases). The input for sequencing was unstimulated CD4+ T cells sorted from spleen or lymph node cells, taken before intestinal transplant. This clonotype was obtained from a human donor who received an intestinal transplant. For the CDR3, the DNA is TGTGCCAGCAGTGGTGACAGATTGAATGGCTACACCTTC. Its translation is CASSGDRLNGYTF.